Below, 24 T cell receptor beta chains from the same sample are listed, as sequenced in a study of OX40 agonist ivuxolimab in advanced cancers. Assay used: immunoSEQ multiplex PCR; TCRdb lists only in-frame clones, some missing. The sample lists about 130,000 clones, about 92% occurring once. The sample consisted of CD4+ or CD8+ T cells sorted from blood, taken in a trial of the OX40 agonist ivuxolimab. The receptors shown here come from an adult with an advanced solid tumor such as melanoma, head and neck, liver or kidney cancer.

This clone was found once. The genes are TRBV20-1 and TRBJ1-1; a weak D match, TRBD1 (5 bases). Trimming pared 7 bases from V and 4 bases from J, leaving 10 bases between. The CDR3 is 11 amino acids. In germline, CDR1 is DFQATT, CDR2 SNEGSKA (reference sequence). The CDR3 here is CSGGSVTEAFF. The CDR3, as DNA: TGCAGTGGGGGCAGTGTCACTGAAGCTTTCTTT.

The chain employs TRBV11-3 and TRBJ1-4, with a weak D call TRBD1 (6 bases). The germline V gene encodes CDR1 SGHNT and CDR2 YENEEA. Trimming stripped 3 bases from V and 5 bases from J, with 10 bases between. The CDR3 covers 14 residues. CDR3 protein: CASSFAGQNEKLFF. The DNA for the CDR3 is TGTGCCAGCAGCTTTGCCGGACAGAATGAAAAACTGTTTTTT.

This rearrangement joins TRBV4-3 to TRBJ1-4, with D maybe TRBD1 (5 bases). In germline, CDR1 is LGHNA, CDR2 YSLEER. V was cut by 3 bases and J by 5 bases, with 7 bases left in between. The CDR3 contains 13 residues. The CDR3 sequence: CASSQGPNEKLFF. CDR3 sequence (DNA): TGCGCCAGCAGCCAGGGACCAAATGAAAAACTGTTTTTT.

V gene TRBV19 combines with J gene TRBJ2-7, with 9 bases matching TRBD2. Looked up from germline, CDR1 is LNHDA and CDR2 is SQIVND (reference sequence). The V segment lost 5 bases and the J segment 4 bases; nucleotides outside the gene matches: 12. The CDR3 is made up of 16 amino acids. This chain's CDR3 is CASSPVGLAGIYEQYF. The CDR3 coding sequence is TGTGCCAGTAGTCCGGTGGGGCTAGCGGGAATTTACGAGCAGTACTTC.

The CDR3 DNA is TGTGCCAGCTCACCAGGACAGAGCTCCTACAATGAGCAGTTCTTC. Translation gives CASSPGQSSYNEQFF. The chain is built from TRBV18 and TRBJ2-1; TRBD1 might be the D (6 bases). The CDR3 consists of 15 residues. Germline V gives CDR1 KGHSH, CDR2 LQKENI. V lost 2 bases and J lost 0, with 8 bases in between.

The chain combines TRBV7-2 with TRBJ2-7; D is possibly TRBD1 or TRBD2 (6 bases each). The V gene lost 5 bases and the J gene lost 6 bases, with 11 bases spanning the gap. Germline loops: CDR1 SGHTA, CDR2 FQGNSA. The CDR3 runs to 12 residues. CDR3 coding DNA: TGTGCCAGCAGCGAAGGGGGAGGCGAGCAGTACTTC. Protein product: CASSEGGGEQYF.

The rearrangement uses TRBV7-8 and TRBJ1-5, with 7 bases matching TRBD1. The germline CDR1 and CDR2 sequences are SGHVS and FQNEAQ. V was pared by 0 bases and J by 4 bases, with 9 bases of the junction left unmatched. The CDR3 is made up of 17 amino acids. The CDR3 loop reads CASSLAGLQGGNQPQHF. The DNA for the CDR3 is TGTGCCAGCAGCTTAGCGGGTCTGCAGGGGGGGAATCAGCCCCAGCATTTT.

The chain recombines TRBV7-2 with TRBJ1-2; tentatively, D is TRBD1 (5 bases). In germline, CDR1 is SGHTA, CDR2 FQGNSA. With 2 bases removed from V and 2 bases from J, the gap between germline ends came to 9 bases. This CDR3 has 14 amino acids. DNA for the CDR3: TGTGCCAGCAGCTTAAACAGGATAAACTATGGCTACACCTTC. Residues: CASSLNRINYGYTF.

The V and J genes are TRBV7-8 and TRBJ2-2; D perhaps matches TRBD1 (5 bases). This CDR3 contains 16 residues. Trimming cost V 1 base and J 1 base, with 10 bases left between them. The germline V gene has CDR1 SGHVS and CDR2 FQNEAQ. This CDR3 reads CASSLEGQQNTGELFF. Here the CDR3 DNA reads TGTGCCAGCAGCTTAGAGGGGCAGCAGAACACCGGGGAGCTGTTTTTT.

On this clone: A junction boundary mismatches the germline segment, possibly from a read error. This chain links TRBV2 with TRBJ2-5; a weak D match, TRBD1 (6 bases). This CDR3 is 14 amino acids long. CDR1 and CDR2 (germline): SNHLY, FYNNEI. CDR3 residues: CASSEALSPMKGDF. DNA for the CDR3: TGTGCCAGCAGTGAAGCGCTTTCCCCGATGAAGGGGGACTTC.

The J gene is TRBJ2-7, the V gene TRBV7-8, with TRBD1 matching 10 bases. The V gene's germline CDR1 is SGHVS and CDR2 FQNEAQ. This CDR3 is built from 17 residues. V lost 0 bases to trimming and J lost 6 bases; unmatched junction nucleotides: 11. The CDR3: CASSLAFLGQGMVEQYF. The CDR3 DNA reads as TGTGCCAGCAGCTTAGCGTTCCTGGGACAGGGGATGGTCGAGCAGTACTTC.

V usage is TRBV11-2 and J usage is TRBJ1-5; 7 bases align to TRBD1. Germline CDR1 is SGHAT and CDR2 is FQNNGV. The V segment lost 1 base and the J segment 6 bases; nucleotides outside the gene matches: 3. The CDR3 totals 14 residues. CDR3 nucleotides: TGTGCCAGCAGCTTAGGGTCAGGGGGTCAGCCCCAGCATTTT. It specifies CASSLGSGGQPQHF. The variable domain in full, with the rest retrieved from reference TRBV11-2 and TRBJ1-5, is EAGVAQSPRYKIIEKRQSVAFWCNPISGHATLYWYQQILGQGPKLLIQFQNNGVVDDSQLPKDRFSAERLKGVDSTLKIQPAKLEDSAVYLCASSLGSGGQPQHFGDGTRLSIL.

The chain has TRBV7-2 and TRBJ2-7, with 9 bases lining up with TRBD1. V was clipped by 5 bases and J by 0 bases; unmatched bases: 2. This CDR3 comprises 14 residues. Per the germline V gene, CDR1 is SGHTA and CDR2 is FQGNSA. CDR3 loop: CASSRQGGSYEQYF. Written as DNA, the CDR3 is TGTGCCAGCAGCCGACAGGGGGGCTCCTACGAGCAGTACTTC.

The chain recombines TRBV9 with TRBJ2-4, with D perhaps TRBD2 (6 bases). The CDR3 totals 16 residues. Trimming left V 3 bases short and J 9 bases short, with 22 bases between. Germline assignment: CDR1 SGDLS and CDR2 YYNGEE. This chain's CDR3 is CASSASLTGGPIIQYF. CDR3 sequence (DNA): TGTGCCAGCAGCGCTTCCCTAACAGGAGGGCCTATCATTCAGTACTTC.

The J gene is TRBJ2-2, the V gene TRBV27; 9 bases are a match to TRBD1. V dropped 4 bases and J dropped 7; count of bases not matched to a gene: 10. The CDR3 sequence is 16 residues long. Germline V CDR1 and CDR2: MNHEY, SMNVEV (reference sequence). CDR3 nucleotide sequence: TGTGCCAGCAGTTCGATTCACAGGGGGCGTAGCGGGGAGCTGTTTTTT. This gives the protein CASSSIHRGRSGELFF.

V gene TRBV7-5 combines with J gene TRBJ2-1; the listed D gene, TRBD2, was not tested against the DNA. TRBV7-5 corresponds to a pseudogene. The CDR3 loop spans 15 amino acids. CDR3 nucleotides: TGTGCCAGAAGCTTAGCGGGGAGCTCCTACAATGAGCAGTTCTTC. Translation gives CARSLAGSSYNEQFF.

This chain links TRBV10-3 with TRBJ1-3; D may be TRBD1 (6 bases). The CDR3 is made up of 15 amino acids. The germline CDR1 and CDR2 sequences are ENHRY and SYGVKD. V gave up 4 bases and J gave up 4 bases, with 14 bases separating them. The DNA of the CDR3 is TGTGCCATCAGTGGTCGGGGGGCGGAAGGAAACACCATATATTTT. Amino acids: CAISGRGAEGNTIYF.

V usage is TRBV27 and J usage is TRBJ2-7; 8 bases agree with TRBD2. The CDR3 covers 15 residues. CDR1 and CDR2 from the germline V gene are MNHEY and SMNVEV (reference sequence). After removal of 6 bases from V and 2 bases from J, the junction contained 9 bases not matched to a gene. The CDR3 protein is CASSGIGTRTYEQYF. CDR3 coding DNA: TGTGCCAGCAGCGGCATCGGGACTAGAACCTACGAGCAGTACTTC.

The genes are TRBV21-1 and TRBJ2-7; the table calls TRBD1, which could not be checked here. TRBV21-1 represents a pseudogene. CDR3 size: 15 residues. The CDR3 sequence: CASMNPGQGTYEQYF. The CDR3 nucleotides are TGTGCCAGCATGAATCCTGGGCAGGGGACCTACGAGCAGTACTTC.

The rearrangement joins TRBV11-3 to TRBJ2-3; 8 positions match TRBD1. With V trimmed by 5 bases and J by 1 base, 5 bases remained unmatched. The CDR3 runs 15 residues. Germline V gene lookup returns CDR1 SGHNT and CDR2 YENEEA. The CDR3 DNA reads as TGTGCCAGCAGCCAAGGGACAGGAGGCACAGATACGCAGTATTTT. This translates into CASSQGTGGTDTQYF.

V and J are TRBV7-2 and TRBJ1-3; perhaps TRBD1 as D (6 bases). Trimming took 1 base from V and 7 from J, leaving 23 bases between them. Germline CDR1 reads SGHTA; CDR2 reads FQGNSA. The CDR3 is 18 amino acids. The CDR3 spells CASSLVSAGAGWVNTIYF. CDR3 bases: TGTGCCAGCAGCTTAGTTTCCGCAGGGGCTGGTTGGGTCAACACCATATATTTT.

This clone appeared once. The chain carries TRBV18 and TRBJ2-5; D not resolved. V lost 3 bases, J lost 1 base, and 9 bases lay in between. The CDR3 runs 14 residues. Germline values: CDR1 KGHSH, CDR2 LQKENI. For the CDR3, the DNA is TGTGCCAGCTCACCCCTCGACATCCAAGAGACCCAGTACTTC. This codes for CASSPLDIQETQYF.

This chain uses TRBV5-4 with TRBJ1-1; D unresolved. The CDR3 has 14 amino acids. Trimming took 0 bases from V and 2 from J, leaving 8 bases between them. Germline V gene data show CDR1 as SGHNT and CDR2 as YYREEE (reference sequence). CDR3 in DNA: TGTGCCAGCAGCTTGGATACAGATAACACTGAAGCTTTCTTT. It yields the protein CASSLDTDNTEAFF.

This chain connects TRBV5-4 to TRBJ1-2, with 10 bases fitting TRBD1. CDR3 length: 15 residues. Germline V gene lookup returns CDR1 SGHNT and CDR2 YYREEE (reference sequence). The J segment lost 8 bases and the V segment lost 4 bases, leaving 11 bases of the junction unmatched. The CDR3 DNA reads TGTGCCAGCAGCGTCCTCGGGACAGGGGCAATCGGCTACACCTTC. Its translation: CASSVLGTGAIGYTF.